The clone carrying this T cell receptor (beta chain) has ten or more counts. The library gave individual cDNA molecules unique molecular identifiers. TCRdb re-called the RACE reads with MiXCR, one entry per CDR3 protein. The sample includes 99,000 or so distinct CDR3 sequences, 10% to 14% seen only once; the top ten take 3.1%. Time point: pre-sensitization, week 0. The treatment denotes: therapeutic diphenylcyclopropenone sensitization with weekly scalp DPC. This record belongs to a study of human T cells and chemical hapten exposure. Study-level information: All through the roughly 25-week study, the scalp of each patient received diphenylcyclopropenone doses weekly.

V was clipped by 3 bases and J by 8 bases; unmatched bases: 4. The germline V gene has CDR1 SGHRS and CDR2 YFSETQ. CDR3 length: 15 amino acids. This TCR derives from a woman in her sixties with alopecia areata. Some clones in this sample may be carry-over from other donors' samples. The genes are TRBV5-1 and TRBJ2-3; TRBD2 aligns across 15 bases. The sequencing used whole blood, collected in connection with sensitization to the hapten diphenylcyclopropenone (DPC). CDR3 nucleotide sequence: TGCGCCAGCAGCTCTGGACTAGCGGGGGGGCTTACGCAGTATTTT. Protein: CASSSGLAGGLTQYF.